A single T cell receptor (beta chain) is shown here with its context. These data come from a study of T cell changes during pregnancy in multiple sclerosis. V was trimmed by 0 bases and J by 5 bases, leaving 16 bases between them. Germline lookup yields CDR1 MGHRA and CDR2 YSYEKL. The CDR3 has 16 amino acids. Sequenced by immunoSEQ multiplex PCR; TCRdb stores in-frame clones only, minus some. The sample comprises around 50,000 clones, 80% to 95% of which are singletons, and around 0.5% rests with the top ten. Here the sequenced sample was CD4+ T cells from peripheral blood mononuclear cells, taken in the third trimester of pregnancy. The chain recombines TRBV4-1 with TRBJ2-5, with D maybe TRBD1 (5 bases). The TCR comes from a female donor with multiple sclerosis, enrolled in a pregnancy study. The CDR3 loop reads CASSQDLPGRDETQYF. The CDR3 region has the DNA TGCGCCAGCAGCCAAGATCTCCCTGGCAGGGATGAGACCCAGTACTTC.